The 7 T cell receptor beta chains presented below share a single source sample, sequenced in a study of cytomegalovirus exposure and HLA in healthy donors. Researchers ran the PCR with 60 Vbeta and 13 Jbeta primers. Clones were read by immunoSEQ multiplex PCR, and TCRdb kept only the in-frame ones, dropping some. The sample shows roughly 140,000 clones, around three fifths of them seen only once. Sequences were obtained from PBMCs. The receptor source for this set is a woman younger than 45 in good health and CMV-seropositive.

The chain uses TRBV15 and TRBJ2-3; maybe TRBD2 (7 bases). Germline V lookup: CDR1 LNHNV, CDR2 YYDKDF (reference sequence). CDR3 length equals 14 residues. V was pared by 8 bases and J by 6 bases, with 18 bases between. The chain's CDR3 is CATSRGGLGDTQYF. The CDR3 nucleotides are TGTGCCACCTCGAGGGGGGGGCTGGGGGATACGCAGTATTTT.

J is TRBJ1-5 and V is TRBV6-1; the match to TRBD1 covers 8 bases. CDR1 is MNHNS and CDR2 is SASEGT in the germline V gene. V lost 4 bases to trimming and J lost 5 bases; unmatched junction nucleotides: 7. The CDR3 consists of 15 residues. CDR3 DNA: TGTGCCAGCAGTGCCGACAGGGGATTCGATCAGCCCCAGCATTTT. Translating it yields CASSADRGFDQPQHF.

This clone came up once. The CDR3 DNA reads TGTGCCAGCAGCTCCTCCTCAGTCGACAGGGGGTACCAGCCCCAGCATTTT. It is translated as CASSSSSVDRGYQPQHF. The V and J genes are TRBV7-9 and TRBJ1-5, with 9 bases that match TRBD1. Germline V gives CDR1 SEHNR, CDR2 FQNEAQ (reference sequence). The CDR3 is made up of 17 amino acids. The trim removed 4 bases at V and 7 bases at J, leaving 14 bases unmatched.

The genes are TRBV2 and TRBJ1-5; possibly TRBD1 for D (6 bases). This CDR3 has 17 residues. Trimming cost V 6 bases and J 1 base, with 19 bases left between them. Germline CDR1 reads SNHLY; CDR2 reads FYNNEI. Written as DNA, the CDR3 is TGTGCCAGCAGCCTGAAACAGGGTCCGGGGAGCAATCAGCCCCAGCATTTT. It codes for CASSLKQGPGSNQPQHF.

The chain combines TRBV5-4 with TRBJ1-1, with D maybe TRBD1 (6 bases). The ends were cut back, 3 bases at V and 9 bases at J, with 15 bases in the middle. Germline values: CDR1 SGHNT, CDR2 YYREEE (reference sequence). This CDR3 is built from 13 residues. For the CDR3, the DNA is TGTGCCAGCAGCTCCGATCCAGGGGCGAAAGCTTTCTTT. It translates to CASSSDPGAKAFF.

For this clone: The same CDR3 is also encoded by other DNA sequences in this sample. The rearrangement links TRBV7-2 to TRBJ1-6; 8 nucleotides match TRBD1. Germline CDR1 and CDR2: SGHTA and FQGNSA. The V and J ends lost 3 bases and 8 bases, in that order; junction bases with no gene match: 15. The CDR3 loop spans 18 amino acids. The CDR3, as DNA: TGTGCCAGCAGCTTCGCAGTCATCGGACAGGGTGGACATTCACCCCTCCACTTT. It is translated as CASSFAVIGQGGHSPLHF. The whole variable domain, remainder taken from reference TRBV7-2 and TRBJ1-6, is GAGVSQSPSNKVTEKGKDVELRCDPISGHTALYWYRQSLGQGLEFLIYFQGNSAPDKSGLPSDRFSAERTGGSVSTLTIQRTQQEDSAVYLCASSFAVIGQGGHSPLHFGNGTRLTVT.

The DNA for the CDR3 is TGTGCCAGCAGCCTACAGGGGAACACTGAAGCTTTCTTT. The encoded protein is CASSLQGNTEAFF. V and J are TRBV7-2 and TRBJ1-1; a weak D match, TRBD1 (6 bases). Trimming cost V 5 bases and J 1 base, with 8 bases left between them. The CDR3 contains 13 residues. In germline, CDR1 is SGHTA, CDR2 FQGNSA. Complete variable domain (other parts from reference TRBV7-2 and TRBJ1-1): GAGVSQSPSNKVTEKGKDVELRCDPISGHTALYWYRQSLGQGLEFLIYFQGNSAPDKSGLPSDRFSAERTGGSVSTLTIQRTQQEDSAVYLCASSLQGNTEAFFGQGTRLTVV.